The present T cell receptor (beta chain) was sequenced within a study of T-cell reconstitution after alpha-beta-depleted transplantation in children (dated by TCRdb to about 2016). About the investigation overall: The study quantitatively tracked T-cell immune reconstitution after TCRalphabeta/CD19-depleted allogeneic hematopoietic cell transplantation in children using TCR repertoire profiling. Here is what the overall study found, with its caveats: The high TCRbeta diversity at day 60 in some patients was ascribed to recipient T cells and intrathymic progenitors that had survived conditioning. Over subsequent months, a decline in hyperexpanded clone frequencies was noted, and after one year, T-cell counts and TCRbeta diversity were mostly ascribed to newly produced T cells. Apparently early alphabetaT-cell count recovery about two months after transplant reportedly relied on only several hundred rapidly expanded clones derived from non-depleted graft cells.

For this clonotype: Which antigen it targets is not known. No much larger clone exists at a distance of one base, and base qualities are not known.

What the treatment or condition label conveys for this sample: allogeneic hematopoietic cell transplantation with graft depleted of TCRalphabeta T cells and CD19 B cells. Transplant recipients were children who received TCRalphabeta/CD19-depleted allogeneic hematopoietic cell grafts. Its CDR3 holds 17 amino acids, cysteine through phenylalanine. Just the 51-base CDR3 DNA is kept, in frame starting at base 1. Clipping removes 1 base from V and 5 bases from J, with 10 as the unmatched junction base count. CDR1 SGHRS and CDR2 YFSETQ were looked up in the germline V gene. The library was obtained by PCR. Instrument on record: Illumina HiSeq 2500. TCR libraries were prepared with molecular barcoding, using unique molecular identifiers to normalize TCRbeta repertoire quantification. TCRdb applied fastp at Q25 and MiXCR to the public reads, then kept only in-frame beta chains. Merged by CDR3 protein, the rows form single entries marked with the most common genes and DNA. The sample has hundreds of thousands of distinct CDR3 sequences on record, about an eighth of them singletons. The ten most abundant clones make up roughly 0.77% of the sample.

The chain is assembled from TRBV5-1 and TRBJ2-1, with TRBD2 identical over 9 junction bases. This receptor was obtained from a girl aged 2 to 9 with congenital amegakaryocytic thrombocytopenia, due to receive a stem cell transplant. This specimen consisted of PBMCs, obtained before TCRalphabeta/CD19-depleted stem cell transplant. CDR3 sequence: CASSLRAGGPMNNEQFF. Read as DNA, the sequence is TGCGCCAGCAGCTTGCGGGCGGGAGGGCCTATGAACAATGAGCAGTTCTTC. This CDR3, with the reference TRBV5-1 and TRBJ2-1 proteins standing in past its ends, gives the full variable domain KAGVTQTPRYLIKTRGQQVTLSCSPISGHRSVSWYQQTPGQGLQFLFEYFSETQRNKGNFPGRFSGRQFSNSRSEMNVSTLELGDSALYLCASSLRAGGPMNNEQFFGPGTRLTVL.